This T cell receptor beta chain was recovered during a study of blood T cell repertoires in COVID-19. Study in general: Spain, Italy and the United States supplied samples that represented acute and convalescent COVID-19. T cells, B-cell-depleted T cells, or PBMCs provided the cDNA or gDNA that served as material.

As originally analysed: Amplifying reference gene primers gave estimates of nucleated cell counts. Libraries were prepared by immunoSEQ multiplex PCR; TCRdb keeps only in-frame clonotypes and omits some of them. V, J and clone size are taken as reported in that table, and D and trimming were inferred from the DNA itself. This sample carries under 250,000 clones, approximately 85% of them seen once, and the ten largest clones take about 4%. The V segment lost 4 bases and the J segment 5 bases; nucleotides outside the gene matches: 10. Germline V gene sequence: CDR1 SEHNR, CDR2 FQNEAQ (reference sequence). The CDR3 contains 15 residues.

The chain is built from TRBV7-9 and TRBJ1-2, with 7 bases aligning to TRBD1. Sequencing was done on a sample of peripheral blood. This TCR derives from a man aged 50-60 years with acute or convalescent COVID-19. CDR3 sequence: CASSSRQGTLYGYTF. In DNA, the CDR3 is TGTGCCAGCAGCTCCAGACAGGGTACGCTATATGGCTACACCTTC.